The 2 T cell receptor beta chains listed next were all sequenced from one sample in a study of lymphopenia after photon versus proton radiotherapy. The method was immunoSEQ multiplex PCR; TCRdb's version includes in-frame clones alone and lacks a portion of them. The sample lists around 30,000 clones; more than 75% were seen once. Sample: peripheral blood, taken from a patient treated with proton-based radiotherapy. The receptors were sampled from a woman aged 55-69 years with cholangiocarcinoma. Some clones in this sample may be carry-over from other donors' samples.

This rearrangement joins TRBV12-5 to TRBJ2-3; a possible D gene is TRBD2 (6 bases). CDR3 size: 12 residues. V lost 6 bases to trimming and J lost 8 bases, with 12 bases between them. The germline gives CDR1 LGHNT, CDR2 FRNRAP. The CDR3 is CASGAAGGTQYF. The CDR3 DNA follows: TGTGCTAGTGGGGCAGCGGGCGGTACGCAGTATTTT.

V and J are TRBV18 and TRBJ1-5; TRBD1 matches at 8 bases. CDR1 KGHSH and CDR2 LQKENI come from the germline V gene. The CDR3 loop spans 16 amino acids. Trimming cost V 0 bases and J 6 bases; bases outside gene matches: 7. CDR3 sequence reads: CASSPPARGQTQPQHF. The CDR3 region has the DNA TGTGCCAGCTCACCACCGGCCAGGGGGCAAACTCAGCCCCAGCATTTT.